The T cell receptor (beta chain) under discussion was sequenced for a study of T-cell memory formation after mild COVID-19. Points from the study as a whole: Contracting CD4+ clones sat mainly in CM and EM; CD8+ in EMRA. Clones that contracted from day 15 to 85 were balanced CD4/CD8, while later expanders leaned CD4+. There were some responding clones in pre-infection memory, which suggested that cross-reactive memory had joined.

As regards this clonotype: Its antigen is unknown.

V lost 5 bases and J lost 5, with 15 bases in between. CDR1 MNHEY and CDR2 SMNVEV come from the germline V gene (reference sequence). The CDR3 covers 14 residues. TCR alpha and TCR beta cDNA libraries with sample barcodes and UMIs came from 5'RACE using constant-segment primers. TCRdb ran MiXCR on the 5' RACE reads and lists one entry per CDR3 protein. Among roughly 220,000 distinct CDR3 sequences listed, over 9.5% were seen once. What was sequenced was PBMCs or a T cell subset sorted from them (not recorded which). The V and J genes are TRBV27 and TRBJ2-5, with TRBD1 as a possible D gene (5 bases). The receptor comes from a young man who had mild COVID-19 (a few samples of this study predate the infection). Cell type and time point are not known. For the CDR3, the DNA is TGTGCCAGCAGTCCGCAGGGAACGTGGGAGACCCAGTACTTC. Its translation is CASSPQGTWETQYF.